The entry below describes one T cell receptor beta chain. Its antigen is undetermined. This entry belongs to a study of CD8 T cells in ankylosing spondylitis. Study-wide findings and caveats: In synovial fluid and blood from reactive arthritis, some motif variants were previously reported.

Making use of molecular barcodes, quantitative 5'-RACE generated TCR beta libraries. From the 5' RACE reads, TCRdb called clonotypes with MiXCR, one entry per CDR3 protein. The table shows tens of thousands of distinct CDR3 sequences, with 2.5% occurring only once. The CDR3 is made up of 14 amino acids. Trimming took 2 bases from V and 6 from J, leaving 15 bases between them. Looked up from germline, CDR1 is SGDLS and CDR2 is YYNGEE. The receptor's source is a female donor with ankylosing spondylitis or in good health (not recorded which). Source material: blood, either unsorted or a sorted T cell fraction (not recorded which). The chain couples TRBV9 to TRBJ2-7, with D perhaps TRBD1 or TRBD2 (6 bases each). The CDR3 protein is CASSVGQGRSEQYF. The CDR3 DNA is TGTGCCAGCAGCGTCGGGCAGGGGAGGTCCGAGCAGTACTTC. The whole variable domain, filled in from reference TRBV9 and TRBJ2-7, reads DSGVTQTPKHLITATGQRVTLRCSPRSGDLSVYWYQQSLDQGLQFLIQYYNGEERAKGNILERFSAQQFPDLHSELNLSSLELGDSALYFCASSVGQGRSEQYFGPGTRLTVT.